Below, one TCR beta chain is given with its context. Its antigen remains unknown. The donors were adults (healthy and HIV-negative) with no recent acute infections or vaccinations. The investigators split CD4+ cells into a CD45RA+ naive subset and a CD45RA-negative memory subset. The data were taken from a study of shared clonotypes between healthy human individuals. Study conclusions and caveats: Incomplete sequencing of sorted subsets was indicated by rarefaction despite large depth.

Replicate PCRs from sorted subsets contained approximately 190 ng DNA, which is roughly 30,000 T cell genomes. The data were produced by immunoSEQ multiplex PCR, yet TCRdb's version contains in-frame clones alone and is incomplete. Among about 2.4 million clones, over 85% were seen once, and the ten largest hold roughly 0.13%. Trimming stripped 1 base from V and 4 bases from J, with 10 bases between. The germline V gene encodes CDR1 SGHNT and CDR2 YENEEA. The CDR3 length is 15 residues. Source material: naive CD4+ T cells sorted from blood. Described subset: CD45RA+ positively selected. The sequence was obtained from a man aged 18 to 29 in good health. The rearrangement joins TRBV11-3 to TRBJ2-2; D is uncertain. This chain's CDR3 is CASSLAGQLTGELFF. For the CDR3, the DNA is TGTGCCAGCAGCTTAGCTGGCCAGCTCACCGGGGAGCTGTTTTTT.